The 3 T cell receptor beta chains below come from one sample, sequenced in a study of T cells after yellow fever vaccination. TCRdb called the 5' RACE reads again in MiXCR, with one record for every CDR3 protein. The data hold under 200,000 distinct CDR3 sequences, with around 7% observed a single time. Sequencing was performed on CD4+ T cells sorted from PBMCs, taken about 5 days after the first yellow fever vaccination. These receptors were collected from a man between 18 and 29 years old who received the YFV17D yellow fever vaccine.

This clonotype has at least ten counts. V and J are TRBV5-1 and TRBJ1-2; the D is unclear. Trimming took 7 bases from V and 8 from J, leaving 12 bases between them. The germline CDR1 and CDR2 sequences are SGHRS and YFSETQ. The CDR3 sequence is 11 residues long. CDR3 bases: TGCGCCAGCCGGATTGATGGGGGCTACACCTTC. As protein: CASRIDGGYTF.

This clonotype was recorded at least ten times. The chain uses TRBV5-1 and TRBJ2-5; the match to TRBD2 covers 12 bases. The CDR3 length is 17 residues. The ends lost 0 bases at V and 7 bases at J; junction bases unmatched: 10. The germline gives CDR1 SGHRS, CDR2 YFSETQ. This CDR3 reads CASSLGLAGASESTQYF. CDR3 DNA: TGCGCCAGCAGCTTGGGACTAGCGGGGGCCTCGGAGTCGACCCAGTACTTC.

The rearrangement uses TRBV7-2 and TRBJ1-4; D may be TRBD1 (6 bases). Germline values: CDR1 SGHTA, CDR2 FQGNSA. The CDR3 covers 15 residues. V was cut by 2 bases and J by 5 bases, with 12 bases left in between. The chain's CDR3 is CASSLRYRENEKLFF. The CDR3, as DNA: TGTGCCAGCAGCTTAAGGTACAGGGAGAATGAAAAACTGTTTTTT.